This entry lists 25 T cell receptor beta chains sequenced from one sample in a study of T cell changes during pregnancy in multiple sclerosis. The table came from immunoSEQ multiplex PCR; TCRdb's copy has only in-frame clones and leaves some out. Found here are around 50,000 clones, about 90% of them singletons; the top ten hold about 0.64%. The material sequenced was CD4+ T cells from peripheral blood mononuclear cells, taken after pregnancy. The origin of the receptors is a female donor with multiple sclerosis, enrolled in a pregnancy study.

This clone was seen a few times. J is TRBJ2-3 and V is TRBV15; a weak D match, TRBD1 (5 bases). Looked up from germline, CDR1 is LNHNV and CDR2 is YYDKDF (reference sequence). The CDR3 is 15 amino acids. Trimming cost V 3 bases and J 1 base, with 11 bases left between them. The CDR3 nucleotides are TGTGCCACCAGCAGGGGAACAGGTCGCACAGATACGCAGTATTTT. This gives the protein CATSRGTGRTDTQYF.

The chain joins TRBV7-6 to TRBJ1-1; the D is unclear. Trimming took 1 base from V and 0 from J, leaving 3 bases between them. Germline loops: CDR1 SGHVS, CDR2 FNYEAQ. CDR3 size: 13 residues. The CDR3 sequence: CASSLDMNTEAFF. The CDR3 nucleotides read TGTGCCAGCAGCTTAGACATGAACACTGAAGCTTTCTTT.

In this sample, this clone turned up once. J is TRBJ1-1 and V is TRBV4-3; D might be TRBD1 (6 bases). V lost 1 base and J 1 base, leaving 10 bases between the germline ends. This CDR3 comprises 15 residues. In germline, CDR1 is LGHNA, CDR2 YSLEER. The chain's CDR3 is CASSQAGARNTEAFF. The CDR3 DNA sequence: TGCGCCAGCAGCCAAGCAGGGGCCCGGAACACTGAAGCTTTCTTT.

The rearrangement joins TRBV10-3 to TRBJ2-7, with TRBD2 as a possible D gene (5 bases). Germline CDR1 ENHRY, CDR2 SYGVKD. The CDR3 consists of 11 residues. V was clipped by 10 bases and J by 0 bases, with 7 bases between them. The CDR3 coding sequence is TGTGCCACCGGGGACTCCTACGAGCAGTACTTC. The encoded protein is CATGDSYEQYF.

This clone was seen a single time. The chain has TRBV19 and TRBJ1-1, with 9 bases identical to TRBD1. The CDR3 spans 13 residues. The junction had 3 bases not matched to a gene; V was cut back by 6 bases and J by 4 bases. Germline CDR1 is LNHDA and CDR2 is SQIVND (reference sequence). CDR3 loop: CASRDRGSTEAFF. For the CDR3, the DNA is TGTGCCAGTAGGGACAGGGGCTCCACTGAAGCTTTCTTT.

The chain carries TRBV19 and TRBJ1-2; perhaps TRBD1 as D (5 bases). Trimming shortened V by 9 bases and J by 7 bases, and 21 bases separated the two germline ends. This CDR3 is built from 14 residues. Germline lookup yields CDR1 LNHDA and CDR2 SQIVND (reference sequence). This CDR3 reads CARFDSPPPGGYTF. The CDR3 DNA is TGTGCCAGGTTTGACAGCCCGCCTCCGGGTGGCTACACCTTC. Full variable domain (missing parts from reference TRBV19 and TRBJ1-2): DGGITQSPKYLFRKEGQNVTLSCEQNLNHDAMYWYRQDPGQGLRLIYYSQIVNDFQKGDIAEGYSVSREKKESFPLTVTSAQKNPTAFYLCARFDSPPPGGYTFGSGTRLTVV.

The chain uses TRBV9 and TRBJ1-1; TRBD1 is a possible D gene (6 bases). The CDR3 is made up of 16 amino acids. V was trimmed by 6 bases and J by 3 bases, leaving 21 bases between them. From germline, CDR1 is SGDLS and CDR2 YYNGEE. The CDR3 loop is CASNPAPTGGYTEAFF. CDR3 nucleotide sequence: TGTGCCAGCAATCCCGCTCCGACAGGAGGCTACACTGAAGCTTTCTTT.

CDR3: CASSGQGGSDGYTF. CDR3 nucleotide sequence: TGTGCCAGCAGTGGACAGGGGGGTTCTGATGGCTACACCTTC. This chain uses TRBV2 with TRBJ1-2, with 9 bases identical to TRBD1. The CDR3 has 14 residues. CDR1 SNHLY and CDR2 FYNNEI come from the germline V gene. After removal of 4 bases from V and 6 bases from J, the junction contained 6 bases not matched to a gene.

The rearrangement links TRBV7-9 to TRBJ1-5; no clear D. The CDR3 runs to 14 residues. In germline, CDR1 is SEHNR, CDR2 FQNEAQ (reference sequence). Trimming shortened V by 2 bases and J by 4 bases, and 9 bases separated the two germline ends. The CDR3 sequence is CASSLFTENQPQHF. The CDR3 DNA reads TGTGCCAGCAGCTTATTCACAGAGAATCAGCCCCAGCATTTT.

The chain joins TRBV6-5 to TRBJ2-3, with a possible D match to TRBD2 (5 bases). The CDR3 runs 15 residues. CDR1 and CDR2 from the germline V gene are MNHEY and SVGAGI. Deletions cut 6 bases from V and 0 bases from J, with 13 bases between. The CDR3 DNA reads as TGTGCCAGCAGCTCCGGGGAAACAAGCACAGATACGCAGTATTTT. Translated, it gives CASSSGETSTDTQYF.

V is TRBV7-2 and J is TRBJ1-2, with D maybe TRBD1 (5 bases). Trimming pared 8 bases from V and 1 base from J, leaving 8 bases between. The germline V gene encodes CDR1 SGHTA and CDR2 FQGNSA. This CDR3 is built from 12 residues. The CDR3 DNA is TGTGCCAGCCGAAGGGGTAACTATGGCTACACCTTC. This encodes CASRRGNYGYTF.

The chain carries TRBV29-1 and TRBJ1-4; 7 bases are a match to TRBD1. V dropped 4 bases and J dropped 10; count of bases not matched to a gene: 9. The CDR3 has 13 residues. Germline lookup yields CDR1 SQVTM and CDR2 ANQGSEA. The CDR3 DNA follows: TGCAGCGTTGTAGTAGGGGGCGCGGGAAAACTGTTTTTT. It specifies CSVVVGGAGKLFF.

The rearrangement links TRBV15 to TRBJ1-2, with a tentative D call TRBD1 (6 bases). The CDR3 contains 13 residues. V lost 9 bases and J lost 8, with 19 bases in between. Germline V gene data show CDR1 as LNHNV and CDR2 as YYDKDF (reference sequence). For the CDR3, the DNA is TGTGCCACAGTACAGGGAACAGTGGGCGGCTACACCTTC. It codes for CATVQGTVGGYTF. The complete variable domain, with remaining parts taken from reference TRBV15 and TRBJ1-2, reads DAMVIQNPRYQVTQFGKPVTLSCSQTLNHNVMYWYQQKSSQAPKLLFHYYDKDFNNEADTPDNFQSRRPNTSFCFLDIRSPGLGDTAMYLCATVQGTVGGYTFGSGTRLTVV.

V is TRBV5-4 and J is TRBJ1-5, with unresolved D. Trimming removed 2 bases at V and 7 bases at J, with 10 bases between. This CDR3 region has 13 residues. Germline V lookup: CDR1 SGHNT, CDR2 YYREEE (reference sequence). The CDR3 DNA reads as TGTGCCAGCAGCTTCGAGGTTGGCCAGCCCCAGCATTTT. Residues: CASSFEVGQPQHF.

The chain is built from TRBV10-3 and TRBJ2-7, with D tentatively TRBD1 (5 bases). The V end was cut by 4 bases, the J end by 3 bases, with 7 bases between. Germline V gene sequence: CDR1 ENHRY, CDR2 SYGVKD. The CDR3 spans 12 residues. The CDR3, as DNA: TGTGCCATCAGTGCAGACAGCTACGAGCAGTACTTC. Encoded protein: CAISADSYEQYF.

The chain recombines TRBV11-3 with TRBJ1-1, with 8 bases aligning to TRBD1. The CDR3 loop spans 16 amino acids. The V and J ends lost 4 bases and 1 base, in that order; junction bases with no gene match: 8. Germline CDR1 SGHNT, CDR2 YENEEA. CDR3 sequence (DNA): TGTGCCAGCAGCTCCCGGACAGGGATAAGGAACACTGAAGCTTTCTTT. It translates to CASSSRTGIRNTEAFF.

V is TRBV29-1 and J is TRBJ1-1, with D possibly TRBD1 on 5 matching bases. This CDR3 is 13 amino acids long. The germline V and J ends were trimmed by 4 bases and 1 base, with 10 bases remaining between them. Germline CDR1 reads SQVTM; CDR2 reads ANQGSEA. CDR3 residues: CSVGQWKNTEAFF. CDR3 nucleotides: TGCAGCGTTGGACAGTGGAAGAACACTGAAGCTTTCTTT.

The chain combines TRBV19 with TRBJ2-4, with 14 nucleotides matching TRBD2. The CDR3 is 15 residues long. Germline V gene data show CDR1 as LNHDA and CDR2 as SQIVND (reference sequence). Trimming removed 7 bases from V and 6 bases from J; junction bases left unmatched: 5. The CDR3 reads CASTRLAGGPNIQYF. CDR3 in DNA: TGTGCCAGTACCCGACTAGCGGGGGGGCCAAACATTCAGTACTTC.

The chain has TRBV6-5 and TRBJ1-2; D is unclear. The CDR3 spans 13 residues. The V end was cut by 4 bases, the J end by 1 base, with 7 bases between. The germline gives CDR1 MNHEY, CDR2 SVGAGI. The CDR3 reads CASSFPGNYGYTF. The CDR3 DNA sequence: TGTGCCAGCAGTTTCCCGGGTAACTATGGCTACACCTTC.

The chain combines TRBV27 with TRBJ2-7; TRBD1 agrees at 10 bases. Looked up from germline, CDR1 is MNHEY and CDR2 is SMNVEV (reference sequence). CDR3 length: 16 amino acids. V trimming: 1 base; J trimming: 3 bases; junction bases outside the gene matches: 6. This CDR3 is CASSLYGTGDHYEQYF. For the CDR3, the DNA is TGTGCCAGCAGTTTATATGGGACAGGGGACCACTACGAGCAGTACTTC.

The rearrangement links TRBV15 to TRBJ2-3; 8 bases line up with TRBD2. V shed 4 bases and J 8 bases; nucleotides not matched to a gene: 14. The length of the CDR3 is 16 residues. Germline CDR1 is LNHNV and CDR2 is YYDKDF (reference sequence). The CDR3 DNA reads as TGTGCCACCAGCACGGCCCTAGCCGGGGGGGCCGGTACGCAGTATTTT. Its translation: CATSTALAGGAGTQYF.

With regard to this clone: This same CDR3 is encoded by further DNA sequences in the sample. The chain links TRBV18 to TRBJ1-2, with D possibly matching TRBD1 (5 bases). V was pared by 3 bases and J by 2 bases, with 10 bases between. The CDR3 loop spans 14 amino acids. Germline CDR1 KGHSH, CDR2 LQKENI. The CDR3 protein is CASSPTDRNYGYTF. CDR3 DNA: TGTGCCAGCTCACCGACCGACAGAAACTATGGCTACACCTTC.

This clone was recorded once. V is TRBV19 and J is TRBJ1-3; TRBD1 matches 8 bases. CDR1 and CDR2 (germline): LNHDA, SQIVND (reference sequence). The CDR3 has 16 residues. After removal of 5 bases from V and 0 bases from J, the junction contained 6 bases not matched to a gene. The CDR3 protein is CASSPGTGRSGNTIYF. CDR3 coding DNA: TGTGCCAGTAGTCCAGGGACAGGCCGCTCTGGAAACACCATATATTTT. The variable domain in full, with the rest retrieved from reference TRBV19 and TRBJ1-3, is DGGITQSPKYLFRKEGQNVTLSCEQNLNHDAMYWYRQDPGQGLRLIYYSQIVNDFQKGDIAEGYSVSREKKESFPLTVTSAQKNPTAFYLCASSPGTGRSGNTIYFGEGSWLTVV.

The gene calls are TRBV5-4 and TRBJ1-1; possibly TRBD1 for D (6 bases). The CDR3 has 13 amino acids. Deletions cut 4 bases from V and 6 bases from J, with 13 bases between. Germline V gives CDR1 SGHNT, CDR2 YYREEE (reference sequence). CDR3 amino acids: CASSLRGGAEAFF. The CDR3 bases are TGTGCCAGCAGCCTTAGGGGGGGCGCTGAAGCTTTCTTT.

The CDR3 DNA sequence: TGTGCCACCAAGAGGGCGGCAGCTTCCTACGAGCAGTACTTC. Translation gives CATKRAAASYEQYF. The chain couples TRBV19 to TRBJ2-7; perhaps TRBD2 as D (5 bases). The CDR3 has 14 residues. Germline V gene sequence: CDR1 LNHDA, CDR2 SQIVND (reference sequence). Trimming stripped 10 bases from V and 1 base from J, with 17 bases between. Variable domain in full (rest from reference TRBV19 and TRBJ2-7): DGGITQSPKYLFRKEGQNVTLSCEQNLNHDAMYWYRQDPGQGLRLIYYSQIVNDFQKGDIAEGYSVSREKKESFPLTVTSAQKNPTAFYLCATKRAAASYEQYFGPGTRLTVT.